These 30 T cell receptor beta chains came from one sample sequenced in a study of OX40 agonist ivuxolimab in advanced cancers. Method: immunoSEQ multiplex PCR; TCRdb's copy keeps in-frame clones and lacks some. The sample holds 87,000 or so clones, 87% seen once. The sequences come from CD4+ or CD8+ T cells sorted from blood, collected in a trial of the OX40 agonist ivuxolimab. The receptors here all came from an adult with an advanced solid tumor such as melanoma, head and neck, liver or kidney cancer.

V is TRBV30 and J is TRBJ2-3; TRBD2 matches at 10 bases. V was clipped by 0 bases and J by 1 base; unmatched bases: 4. This CDR3 has 16 residues. Germline CDR1 and CDR2: GTSNPN and SVGIG (reference sequence). The CDR3 DNA reads TGTGCCTGGAGTGTAGGGCTAGCGGGGGGCACAGATACGCAGTATTTT. This gives the protein CAWSVGLAGGTDTQYF.

J is TRBJ1-6 and V is TRBV9, with 8 bases matching TRBD1. Germline V gives CDR1 SGDLS, CDR2 YYNGEE. CDR3 length: 14 residues. The J segment lost 10 bases and the V segment lost 3 bases, leaving 6 bases of the junction unmatched. DNA for the CDR3: TGTGCCAGCAGCGGCAACAGGGGGGACTCACCCCTCCACTTT. It specifies CASSGNRGDSPLHF.

The rearrangement joins TRBV25-1 to TRBJ1-2, with D possibly matching TRBD1 (5 bases). V lost 8 bases, J lost 2 bases, and 12 bases lay in between. Germline-derived CDR1 and CDR2 are MGHDK and SYGVNS. The CDR3 sequence is 13 residues long. CDR3 amino acids: CASGDGTNYGYTF. As DNA, the CDR3 is TGTGCCAGCGGGGACGGGACGAACTATGGCTACACCTTC.

The V and J genes are TRBV6-1 and TRBJ1-2; 8 bases fit TRBD1. Trimming cost V 6 bases and J 7 bases; bases outside gene matches: 7. CDR1 is MNHNS and CDR2 is SASEGT in the germline V gene. The CDR3 spans 13 residues. In DNA form, the CDR3 reads TGTGCCAGCAGGAGTGACAGGGGACGTGGCTACACCTTC. Its translation is CASRSDRGRGYTF.

This clone was detected a few times. The chain uses TRBV4-2 and TRBJ1-1; possibly TRBD1 for D (5 bases). CDR1 and CDR2 (germline): LGHNA, YNFKEQ. The V and J ends lost 4 bases and 1 base respectively, with 13 bases between them. The CDR3 spans 15 residues. The CDR3 here is CASSPLGGGNTEAFF. DNA of the CDR3: TGTGCCAGCAGCCCCTTGGGCGGGGGGAACACTGAAGCTTTCTTT.

The chain links TRBV5-1 to TRBJ2-3, with 14 positions matching TRBD2. Looked up from germline, CDR1 is SGHRS and CDR2 is YFSETQ. There are 15 residues in the CDR3. The J segment lost 6 bases and the V segment lost 5 bases, leaving 5 bases of the junction unmatched. CDR3 bases: TGCGCCAGCAGGGCGGGACTAGCGGGAGCGGATACGCAGTATTTT. Its protein is CASRAGLAGADTQYF.

The chain has TRBV9 and TRBJ2-5; 10 nucleotides agree with TRBD2. Trimming at V came to 0 bases and at J to 5 bases, leaving 7 bases not matched to a gene. CDR3 length equals 16 residues. Germline CDR1 SGDLS, CDR2 YYNGEE. CDR3 coding DNA: TGTGCCAGCAGCGTAGCTCCAGCGGGAGGGTGGGAGACCCAGTACTTC. Protein: CASSVAPAGGWETQYF.

V usage is TRBV5-1 and J usage is TRBJ2-3; TRBD2 agrees at 10 bases. This CDR3 is built from 16 residues. V trimming: 2 bases; J trimming: 4 bases; junction bases outside the gene matches: 7. Germline values: CDR1 SGHRS, CDR2 YFSETQ. In nucleotides, the CDR3 is TGCGCCAGCAGCTTAGTAGCGGGGGGTTATTCAGATACGCAGTATTTT. Translation gives CASSLVAGGYSDTQYF.

This chain links TRBV9 with TRBJ2-1; D uncertain. The CDR3 totals 16 residues. The germline V gene has CDR1 SGDLS and CDR2 YYNGEE. V shed 0 bases and J shed 0 bases, with 10 bases lying between them. CDR3 loop: CASSVAGSRSYNEQFF. In DNA, the CDR3 is TGTGCCAGCAGCGTAGCGGGTAGCCGCTCCTACAATGAGCAGTTCTTC. Based on the CDR3 plus reference TRBV9 and TRBJ2-1, the full variable domain is DSGVTQTPKHLITATGQRVTLRCSPRSGDLSVYWYQQSLDQGLQFLIQYYNGEERAKGNILERFSAQQFPDLHSELNLSSLELGDSALYFCASSVAGSRSYNEQFFGPGTRLTVL.

The chain links TRBV5-1 to TRBJ1-1; TRBD1 matches 7 bases. V lost 7 bases, J lost 5 bases, and 11 bases stayed unmatched. CDR1 is SGHRS and CDR2 is YFSETQ in the germline V gene. The CDR3 loop spans 14 amino acids. Written as DNA, the CDR3 is TGCGCCAGCTCGACGGAGGGGGCGGGGACTGAAGCTTTCTTT. Residues: CASSTEGAGTEAFF.

This clone was recorded once. The chain joins TRBV11-2 to TRBJ2-7, with TRBD2 matching over 8 bases. Unmatched junction bases numbered 11, after V lost 5 bases and J lost 2 bases. The CDR3 loop spans 16 amino acids. Per the germline V gene, CDR1 is SGHAT and CDR2 is FQNNGV. In DNA form, the CDR3 reads TGTGCCAGCAGCCCCGGTGGGCGGGGGGCCACCTACGAGCAGTACTTC. Translating it yields CASSPGGRGATYEQYF. The full variable domain, rest sourced from reference TRBV11-2 and TRBJ2-7, is EAGVAQSPRYKIIEKRQSVAFWCNPISGHATLYWYQQILGQGPKLLIQFQNNGVVDDSQLPKDRFSAERLKGVDSTLKIQPAKLEDSAVYLCASSPGGRGATYEQYFGPGTRLTVT.

The chain has TRBV19 and TRBJ2-7, with D unresolved. Trimming pared 3 bases from V and 2 bases from J, leaving 14 bases between. CDR1 LNHDA and CDR2 SQIVND come from the germline V gene (reference sequence). The CDR3 covers 15 residues. CDR3 sequence (DNA): TGTGCCAGTAGTATCGGGCAGGCTGGGGCCTACGAGCAGTACTTC. Its protein is CASSIGQAGAYEQYF.

The chain is built from TRBV5-8 and TRBJ2-6, with D possibly being TRBD2 (6 bases). Per germline, CDR1 SGHTS and CDR2 YDEGEE. The CDR3 length is 16 residues. Deletions cut 0 bases from V and 8 bases from J, with 15 bases between. CDR3 DNA sequence: TGTGCCAGCAGCTTGGTGGGGGGACGTTTAACCAACGTCCTGACTTTC. Residues: CASSLVGGRLTNVLTF. Based on the CDR3 plus reference TRBV5-8 and TRBJ2-6, the full variable domain is EAGVTQSPTHLIKTRGQQATLRCSPISGHTSVYWYQQALGLGLQFLLWYDEGEERNRGNFPPRFSGRQFPNYSSELNVNALELEDSALYLCASSLVGGRLTNVLTFGAGSRLTVL.

This clone was detected a few times. The chain combines TRBV29-1 with TRBJ2-1; D is unclear. The CDR3 is 12 amino acids. Germline CDR1 reads SQVTM; CDR2 reads ANQGSEA. The V and J ends lost 4 bases and 8 bases respectively, with 12 bases between them. The CDR3 loop is CSVALEVHEQFF. For the CDR3, the DNA is TGCAGCGTTGCCCTCGAGGTGCATGAGCAGTTCTTC.

This chain joins TRBV7-3 and TRBJ1-1; D unclear. Germline V gives CDR1 SGHTA, CDR2 FQGTGA. V lost 0 bases and J 0 bases, leaving 11 bases between the germline ends. The CDR3 has 16 residues. The CDR3 nucleotides read TGTGCCAGCAGCTTAACGGCCAACTCGGTGAACACTGAAGCTTTCTTT. Protein: CASSLTANSVNTEAFF.

The chain carries TRBV6-6 and TRBJ2-7, with TRBD1 as a possible D gene (6 bases). CDR3 length: 14 residues. CDR1 and CDR2 from the germline V gene are MNHNY and SVGAGI (reference sequence). The V and J ends lost 0 bases and 6 bases respectively, with 12 bases between them. The CDR3 region is CASSYSHRAGEQYF. The CDR3 DNA is TGTGCCAGCAGTTACTCGCACAGGGCGGGCGAGCAGTACTTC.

The chain recombines TRBV4-1 with TRBJ1-2; unclear D gene. This CDR3 contains 15 residues. V lost 1 base and J 0 bases, leaving 9 bases between the germline ends. Germline V gene sequence: CDR1 MGHRA, CDR2 YSYEKL. The CDR3 region has the DNA TGCGCCAGCAGCCAAGGAGGTAGGGCTAACTATGGCTACACCTTC. As protein: CASSQGGRANYGYTF.

The V and J genes are TRBV7-9 and TRBJ2-3; TRBD1 is a possible D gene (6 bases). The V end was cut by 5 bases, the J end by 4 bases, with 22 bases between. This CDR3 region has 17 residues. Germline values: CDR1 SEHNR, CDR2 FQNEAQ (reference sequence). The CDR3 spells CASSILDSWLLADTQYF. CDR3 DNA: TGTGCCAGCAGCATCCTGGACAGTTGGCTCCTGGCAGATACGCAGTATTTT.

This clone is medium-sized (0.01 to 0.1%) by share. V is TRBV5-1 and J is TRBJ2-5; D perhaps matches TRBD1 (6 bases). V was shortened by 0 bases and J by 5 bases, with 17 bases between the two germline ends. The CDR3 spans 16 residues. Germline loops: CDR1 SGHRS, CDR2 YFSETQ. The CDR3 DNA is TGCGCCAGCAGCTTGGAGGGGGTCCTAGCCGGTGAGACCCAGTACTTC. It yields the protein CASSLEGVLAGETQYF.

The gene calls are TRBV27 and TRBJ2-7; no reliable D call. V was shortened by 8 bases and J by 5 bases, with 10 bases between the two germline ends. The germline gives CDR1 MNHEY, CDR2 SMNVEV (reference sequence). The CDR3 spans 11 residues. The CDR3 protein is CASGMGNEQYF. For the CDR3, the DNA is TGTGCCAGCGGGATGGGGAACGAGCAGTACTTC.

For this clone: A junction end diverges from the germline sequence, so it may reflect a read error. The chain is built from TRBV5-3 and TRBJ1-1, with 7 bases fitting TRBD1. TRBV5-3 is an open reading frame whose function is uncertain. The CDR3 covers 14 residues. In DNA, the CDR3 is TGTGCCAGCAGCTTGGGGACAGCGAACACTGAAGCTTTCTTT. Protein sequence: CASSLGTANTEAFF.

The V gene is TRBV5-8, the J gene TRBJ2-7; the D is unclear. V was shortened by 2 bases and J by 0 bases, with 9 bases between the two germline ends. Germline loops: CDR1 SGHTS, CDR2 YDEGEE. The CDR3 runs 14 residues. The CDR3 nucleotides read TGTGCCAGCAGCTTAGCCCGGAACTCCTACGAGCAGTACTTC. Encoded protein: CASSLARNSYEQYF.

DNA for the CDR3: TGTGCCAGCAGTGCGGACAGACGATTTTCGGGGATTTATAGCAATCAGCCCCAGCATTTT. This gives the protein CASSADRRFSGIYSNQPQHF. The V and J genes are TRBV6-4 and TRBJ1-5, with D perhaps matching TRBD1 (6 bases). V lost 4 bases, J lost 0 bases, and 25 bases lay in between. The CDR3 runs 20 residues. Germline CDR1 MRHNA, CDR2 SNTAGT.

This rearrangement joins TRBV5-1 to TRBJ2-1, with no clear D. Germline V gives CDR1 SGHRS, CDR2 YFSETQ. The CDR3 spans 13 residues. Trimming cost V 0 bases and J 6 bases, with 7 bases left between them. In DNA form, the CDR3 reads TGCGCCAGCAGCTTGGTCTCCCGCAATGAGCAGTTCTTC. This encodes CASSLVSRNEQFF.

The chain employs TRBV29-1 and TRBJ2-3, with D perhaps TRBD2 (6 bases). Trimming left V 2 bases short and J 7 bases short, with 13 bases between. Germline assignment: CDR1 SQVTM and CDR2 ANQGSEA. CDR3 length equals 13 residues. The CDR3 DNA sequence: TGCAGCGTTGAACAGGGAGGTTGGAATACGCAGTATTTT. It translates to CSVEQGGWNTQYF.

The gene calls are TRBV6-5 and TRBJ2-1; no definite D call. Deletions cut 6 bases from V and 2 bases from J, with 11 bases between. The germline CDR1 and CDR2 sequences are MNHEY and SVGAGI. The CDR3 is 14 amino acids. CDR3 in DNA: TGTGCCAGCAGCGGTAGCCCCACCTACAATGAGCAGTTCTTC. Its protein is CASSGSPTYNEQFF.

The genes are TRBV4-1 and TRBJ1-6; D possibly corresponds to TRBD1 (5 bases). The germline V and J ends were trimmed by 1 base and 7 bases, with 14 bases remaining between them. This CDR3 comprises 16 residues. Germline V gene lookup returns CDR1 MGHRA and CDR2 YSYEKL. CDR3 loop: CASSQVLETDNSPLHF. In DNA, the CDR3 is TGCGCCAGCAGCCAAGTCCTGGAGACAGACAATTCACCCCTCCACTTT.

The V gene is TRBV5-4, the J gene TRBJ1-2; 7 positions match TRBD1. This CDR3 contains 14 residues. V was clipped by 2 bases and J by 4 bases; unmatched bases: 5. Germline-derived CDR1 and CDR2 are SGHNT and YYREEE (reference sequence). The CDR3 region has the DNA TGTGCCAGCAGCTTCGAGGGGGCAGGCTATGGCTACACCTTC. Amino acid sequence: CASSFEGAGYGYTF.

This clone was counted once. The chain recombines TRBV4-2 with TRBJ2-7; TRBD2 matches at 8 bases. V lost 5 bases and J lost 2; bases outside the gene matches: 8. The CDR3 loop spans 15 amino acids. CDR1 is LGHNA and CDR2 is YNFKEQ in the germline V gene. Written as DNA, the CDR3 is TGTGCCAGCAGCTTGGGCGGGGGGACGACCTACGAGCAGTACTTC. Translated: CASSLGGGTTYEQYF.

This chain connects TRBV5-5 to TRBJ2-7; D may be TRBD1 (5 bases). Germline V gives CDR1 SGHKS, CDR2 YYEKEE (reference sequence). CDR3 length: 15 amino acids. Trimming took off 2 bases at V and 0 bases at J, with 12 bases between the two ends. CDR3 DNA: TGTGCCAGCAGCTTCAAGGGGCTGAGCTCCTACGAGCAGTACTTC. It yields the protein CASSFKGLSSYEQYF. Full variable domain (outside the CDR3, taken from reference TRBV5-5 and TRBJ2-7): DAGVTQSPTHLIKTRGQQVTLRCSPISGHKSVSWYQQVLGQGPQFIFQYYEKEERGRGNFPDRFSARQFPNYSSELNVNALLLGDSALYLCASSFKGLSSYEQYFGPGTRLTVT.